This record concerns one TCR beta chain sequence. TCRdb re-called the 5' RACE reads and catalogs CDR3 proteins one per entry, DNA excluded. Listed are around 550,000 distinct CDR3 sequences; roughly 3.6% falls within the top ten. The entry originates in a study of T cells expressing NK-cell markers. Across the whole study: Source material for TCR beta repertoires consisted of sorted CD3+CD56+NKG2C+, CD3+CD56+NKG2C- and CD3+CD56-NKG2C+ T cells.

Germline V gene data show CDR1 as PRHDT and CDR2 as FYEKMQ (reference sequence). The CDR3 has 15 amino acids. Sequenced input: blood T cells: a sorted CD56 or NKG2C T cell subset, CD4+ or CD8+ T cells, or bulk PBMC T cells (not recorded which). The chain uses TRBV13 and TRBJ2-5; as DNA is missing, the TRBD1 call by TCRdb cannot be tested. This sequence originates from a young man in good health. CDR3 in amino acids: CASSLEAGGKETQYF.